The subject of this entry is one T cell receptor (beta chain). This entry belongs to a study of shared clonotypes between healthy human individuals. The CD8 memory sample joined CD45RO+ cells and CCR7-negative CD45RA+ cells. This CDR3 is built from 14 residues. V was clipped by 3 bases and J by 0 bases, with 9 bases between them. From germline, CDR1 is SGDLS and CDR2 YYNGEE. Profiled with immunoSEQ multiplex PCR; TCRdb holds only in-frame clones, not every one. The table lists some 380,000 clones, 96% of them singletons, with approximately 0.32% in the top ten. This clonotype originated in a man younger than 45 in good health. Sequencing was done on a sample of memory CD8+ T cells sorted from blood. The subset was: CD45RO+ cells pooled with CCR7-negative TemRA cells. The rearrangement links TRBV9 to TRBJ1-2; D uncertain. CDR3 bases: TGTGCCAGCAGCGCCGCATCCGCTAACTATGGCTACACCTTC. As protein: CASSAASANYGYTF. The whole variable domain, remainder taken from reference TRBV9 and TRBJ1-2, is DSGVTQTPKHLITATGQRVTLRCSPRSGDLSVYWYQQSLDQGLQFLIQYYNGEERAKGNILERFSAQQFPDLHSELNLSSLELGDSALYFCASSAASANYGYTFGSGTRLTVV.